The source of this TCR beta chain is a study of T cells in Graves' hyperthyroidism and ophthalmopathy. Study in general: Pretreatment peripheral blood was obtained at initial diagnosis. Study-level findings and limits: Model-based prediction identified ophthalmopathy a median around 6.7 months prior to its onset.

V lost 9 bases, J lost 1 base, and 8 bases stayed unmatched. The germline V gene encodes CDR1 SGHNT and CDR2 YENEEA. The CDR3 is made up of 14 amino acids. TCR beta CDR3 sequences were amplified from RNA transcripts. In the first-round RT-PCR of the TCR CDR3, the HTBI primer set was used. Each CDR3 protein gets one entry after TCRdb re-called the multiplex PCR reads with MiXCR. The table has hundreds of thousands of distinct CDR3 sequences, over 12% seen once. A remark on this clonotype: What it recognizes is unknown.

The sequence was obtained from a woman aged 55-70 years with Graves' ophthalmopathy. Sequenced sample: blood. The chain couples TRBV11-3 to TRBJ2-5, with TRBD1 matching over 7 bases. CDR3 DNA: TGTGCCAGTTTTGACAGGGATGGCCAAGAGACCCAGTACTTC. Translating gives CASFDRDGQETQYF. Full variable domain (remainder filled in from reference TRBV11-3 and TRBJ2-5): EAGVVQSPRYKIIEKKQPVAFWCNPISGHNTLYWYLQNLGQGPELLIRYENEEAVDDSQLPKDRFSAERLKGVDSTLKIQPAELGDSAVYLCASFDRDGQETQYFGPGTRLLVL.